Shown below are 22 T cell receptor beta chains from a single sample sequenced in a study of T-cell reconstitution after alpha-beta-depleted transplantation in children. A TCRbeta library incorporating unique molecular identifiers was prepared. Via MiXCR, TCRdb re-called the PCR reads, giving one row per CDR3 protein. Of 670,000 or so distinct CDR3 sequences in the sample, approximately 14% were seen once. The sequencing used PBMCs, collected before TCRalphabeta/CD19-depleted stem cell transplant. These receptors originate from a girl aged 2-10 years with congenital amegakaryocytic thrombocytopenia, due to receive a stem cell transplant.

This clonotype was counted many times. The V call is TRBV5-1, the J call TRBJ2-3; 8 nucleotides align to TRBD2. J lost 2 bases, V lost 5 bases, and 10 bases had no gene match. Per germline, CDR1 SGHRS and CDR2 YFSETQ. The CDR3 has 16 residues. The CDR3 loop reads CASSPKRETPTDTQYF. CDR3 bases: TGCGCCAGCAGTCCTAAGCGGGAGACCCCCACAGATACGCAGTATTTT.

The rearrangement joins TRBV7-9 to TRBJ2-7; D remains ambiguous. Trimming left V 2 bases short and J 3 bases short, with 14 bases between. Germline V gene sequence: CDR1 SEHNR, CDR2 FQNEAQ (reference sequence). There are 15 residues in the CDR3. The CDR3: CASSLSDPKYYEQYF. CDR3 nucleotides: TGTGCCAGCAGCTTATCAGACCCTAAATACTACGAGCAGTACTTC.

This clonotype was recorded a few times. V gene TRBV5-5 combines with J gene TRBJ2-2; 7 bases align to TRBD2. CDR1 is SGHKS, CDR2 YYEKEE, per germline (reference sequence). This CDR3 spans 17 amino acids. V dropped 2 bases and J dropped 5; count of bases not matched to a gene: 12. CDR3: CASSFLGGTYDTGELFF. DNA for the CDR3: TGTGCCAGCAGCTTCTTGGGAGGGACCTATGATACCGGGGAGCTGTTTTTT.

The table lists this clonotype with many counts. Here the CDR3 DNA reads TGCAGCAGCAGCGGGACCCCCGCAGATACGCAGTATTTT. This gives the protein CSSSGTPADTQYF. The chain joins TRBV29-1 to TRBJ2-3, with 7 positions matching TRBD2. Germline V gives CDR1 SQVTM, CDR2 ANQGSEA. The CDR3 has 13 amino acids. The junction had 9 bases not matched to a gene; V was cut back by 8 bases and J by 4 bases.

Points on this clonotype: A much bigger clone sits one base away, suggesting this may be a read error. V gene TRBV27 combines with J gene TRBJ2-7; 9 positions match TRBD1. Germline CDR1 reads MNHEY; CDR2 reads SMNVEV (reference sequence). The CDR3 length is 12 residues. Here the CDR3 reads CASRTGAYERYF. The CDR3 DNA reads TGTGCCAGCCGGACAGGGGCCTACGAGCGGTACTTC.

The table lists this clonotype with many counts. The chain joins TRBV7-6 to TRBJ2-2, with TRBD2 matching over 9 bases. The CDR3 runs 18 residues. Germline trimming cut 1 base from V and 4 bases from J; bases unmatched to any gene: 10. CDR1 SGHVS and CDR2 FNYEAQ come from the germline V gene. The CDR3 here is CASSLGQVAGVSTGELFF. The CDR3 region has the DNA TGTGCCAGCAGCTTAGGTCAAGTAGCGGGAGTAAGCACCGGGGAGCTGTTTTTT.

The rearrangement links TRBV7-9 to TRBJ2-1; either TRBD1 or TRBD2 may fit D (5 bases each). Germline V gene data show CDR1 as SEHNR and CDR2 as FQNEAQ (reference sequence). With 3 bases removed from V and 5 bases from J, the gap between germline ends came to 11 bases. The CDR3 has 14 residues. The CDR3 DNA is TGTGCCAGCAGCTTCACCGGGACCCACAATGAGCAGTTCTTC. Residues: CASSFTGTHNEQFF.

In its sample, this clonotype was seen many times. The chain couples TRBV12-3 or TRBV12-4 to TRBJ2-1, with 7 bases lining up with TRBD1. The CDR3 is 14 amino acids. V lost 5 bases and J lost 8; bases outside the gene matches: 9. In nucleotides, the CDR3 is TGTGCCAGCAGTCGACAGGGTTTCTGGGATGAGCAGTTCTTC. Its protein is CASSRQGFWDEQFF.

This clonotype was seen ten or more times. The chain's CDR3 is CASSLFRTGDQPQHF. The CDR3 nucleotides read TGTGCCAGCAGCTTATTTCGGACGGGGGATCAGCCCCAGCATTTT. The chain combines TRBV7-8 with TRBJ1-5; possible D gene TRBD1, 5 bases. Trimming took off 2 bases at V and 5 bases at J, with 13 bases between the two ends. Germline V gene sequence: CDR1 SGHVS, CDR2 FQNEAQ. The CDR3 has 15 residues.

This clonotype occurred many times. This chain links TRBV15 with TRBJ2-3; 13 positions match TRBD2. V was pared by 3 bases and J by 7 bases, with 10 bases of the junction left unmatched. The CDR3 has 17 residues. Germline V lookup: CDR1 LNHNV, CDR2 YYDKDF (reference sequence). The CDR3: CATSSPRTSGSSYTQYF. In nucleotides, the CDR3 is TGTGCCACCAGCAGCCCCCGGACTAGCGGGAGTTCATATACGCAGTATTTT.

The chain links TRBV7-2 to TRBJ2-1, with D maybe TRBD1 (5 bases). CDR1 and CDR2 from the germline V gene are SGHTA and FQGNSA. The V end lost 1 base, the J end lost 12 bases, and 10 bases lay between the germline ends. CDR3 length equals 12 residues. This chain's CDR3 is CASSLGPQGQFF. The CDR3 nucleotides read TGTGCCAGCAGCTTAGGCCCCCAGGGGCAGTTCTTC.

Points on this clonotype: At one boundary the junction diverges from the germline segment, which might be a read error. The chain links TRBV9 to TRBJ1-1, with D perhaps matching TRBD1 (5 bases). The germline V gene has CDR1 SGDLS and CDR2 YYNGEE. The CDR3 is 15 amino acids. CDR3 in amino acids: CASSESGAADTEAFF. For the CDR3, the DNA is TGTGCCAGCAGCGAGAGCGGGGCAGCTGACACGGAAGCTTTCTTT.

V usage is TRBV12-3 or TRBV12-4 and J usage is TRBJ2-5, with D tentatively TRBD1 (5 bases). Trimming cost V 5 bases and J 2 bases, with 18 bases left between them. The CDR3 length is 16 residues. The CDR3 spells CASSPQGQRSQETQYF. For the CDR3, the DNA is TGTGCCAGCAGTCCCCAGGGTCAGAGGAGTCAAGAGACCCAGTACTTC.

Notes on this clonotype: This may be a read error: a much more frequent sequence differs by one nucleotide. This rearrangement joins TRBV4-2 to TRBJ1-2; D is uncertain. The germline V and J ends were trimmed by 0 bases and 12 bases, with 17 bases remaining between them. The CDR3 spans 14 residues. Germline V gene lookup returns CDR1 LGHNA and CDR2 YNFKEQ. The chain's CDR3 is CASSQDRLGRGDTF. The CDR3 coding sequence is TGTGCCAGCAGCCAAGATAGACTGGGCCGCGGCGACACCTTC.

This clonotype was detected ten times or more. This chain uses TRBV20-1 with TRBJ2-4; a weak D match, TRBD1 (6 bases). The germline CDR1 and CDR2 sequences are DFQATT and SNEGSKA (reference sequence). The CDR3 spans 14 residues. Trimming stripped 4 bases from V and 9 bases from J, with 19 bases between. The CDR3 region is CSATRWGHTAIQYF. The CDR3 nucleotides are TGCAGTGCTACCCGCTGGGGGCACACGGCCATTCAGTACTTC.

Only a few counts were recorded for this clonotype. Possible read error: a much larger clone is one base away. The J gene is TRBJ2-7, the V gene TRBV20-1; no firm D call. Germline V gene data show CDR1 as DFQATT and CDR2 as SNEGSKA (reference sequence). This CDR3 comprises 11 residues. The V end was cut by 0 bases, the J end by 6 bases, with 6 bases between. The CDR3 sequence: CSARDLIEQYF. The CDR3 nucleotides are TGCAGTGCTAGAGATCTGATCGAGCAGTACTTC.

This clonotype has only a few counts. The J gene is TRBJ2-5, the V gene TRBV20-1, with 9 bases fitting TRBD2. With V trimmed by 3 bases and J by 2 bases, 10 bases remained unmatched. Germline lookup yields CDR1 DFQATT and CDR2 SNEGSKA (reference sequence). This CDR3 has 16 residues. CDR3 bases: TGCAGTGCTAGGAAGCTAGCGGGAACGACTCAAGAGACCCAGTACTTC. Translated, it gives CSARKLAGTTQETQYF.

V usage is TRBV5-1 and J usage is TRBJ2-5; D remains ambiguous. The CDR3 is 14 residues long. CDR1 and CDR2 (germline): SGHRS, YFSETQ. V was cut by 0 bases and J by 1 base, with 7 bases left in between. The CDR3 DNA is TGCGCCAGCAGCTTGGGGCCTAGCCAAGAGACCCAGTACTTC. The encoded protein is CASSLGPSQETQYF.

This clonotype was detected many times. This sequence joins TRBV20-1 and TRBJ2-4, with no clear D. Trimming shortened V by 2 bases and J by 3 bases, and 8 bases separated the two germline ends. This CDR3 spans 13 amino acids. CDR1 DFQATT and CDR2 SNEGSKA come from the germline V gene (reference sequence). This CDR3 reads CSARSWGKNIQYF. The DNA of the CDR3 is TGCAGTGCTAGATCCTGGGGCAAAAACATTCAGTACTTC.

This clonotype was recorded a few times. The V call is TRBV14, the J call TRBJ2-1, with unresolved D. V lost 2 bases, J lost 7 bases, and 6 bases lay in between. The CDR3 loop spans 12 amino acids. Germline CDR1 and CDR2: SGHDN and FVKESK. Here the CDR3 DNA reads TGTGCCAGCAGCCAATCTAGGAATGAGCAGTTCTTC. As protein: CASSQSRNEQFF.

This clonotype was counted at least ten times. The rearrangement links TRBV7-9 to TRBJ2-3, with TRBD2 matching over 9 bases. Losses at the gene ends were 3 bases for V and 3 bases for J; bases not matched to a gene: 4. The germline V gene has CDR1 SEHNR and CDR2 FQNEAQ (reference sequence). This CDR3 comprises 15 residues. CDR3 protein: CASSFMTSGTDTQYF. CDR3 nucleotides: TGTGCCAGCAGCTTCATGACTAGCGGAACAGATACGCAGTATTTT. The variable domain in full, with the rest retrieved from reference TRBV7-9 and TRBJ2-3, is DTGVSQNPRHKITKRGQNVTFRCDPISEHNRLYWYRQTLGQGPEFLTYFQNEAQLEKSRLLSDRFSAERPKGSFSTLEIQRTEQGDSAMYLCASSFMTSGTDTQYFGPGTRLTVL.

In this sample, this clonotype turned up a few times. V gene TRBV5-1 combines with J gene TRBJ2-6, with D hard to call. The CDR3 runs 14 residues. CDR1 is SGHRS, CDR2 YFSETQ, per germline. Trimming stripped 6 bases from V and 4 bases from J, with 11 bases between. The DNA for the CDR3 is TGCGCCAGCAAAGCCGAGGCGGGGGCCAACGTCCTGACTTTC. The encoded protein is CASKAEAGANVLTF.